What follows describes a single T cell receptor beta chain. The sample originates from a study of radiotherapy plus CTLA-4 blockade in lung cancer. Trimming took off 0 bases at V and 5 bases at J, with 16 bases between the two ends. Germline V gene lookup returns CDR1 SGHDN and CDR2 FVKESK. This CDR3 contains 16 residues. The repertoire was sequenced with immunoSEQ multiplex PCR; TCRdb's copy has only in-frame clones and lacks some. This table has tens of thousands of clones, 88% appearing once. Sample: peripheral blood, taken from a patient treated with radiotherapy plus ipilimumab. This TCR derives from a human donor with non-small cell lung cancer whose response to radiotherapy plus ipilimumab could not be evaluated. This sequence joins TRBV14 and TRBJ1-1; TRBD1 is a possible D gene (5 bases). The DNA of the CDR3 is TGTGCCAGCAGCCAAGACCTTGCCAGGGCTCCTACTGAAGCTTTCTTT. It specifies CASSQDLARAPTEAFF. The whole variable domain, filled in from reference TRBV14 and TRBJ1-1, reads EAGVTQFPSHSVIEKGQTVTLRCDPISGHDNLYWYRRVMGKEIKFLLHFVKESKQDESGMPNNRFLAERTGGTYSTLKVQPAELEDSGVYFCASSQDLARAPTEAFFGQGTRLTVV.